This TCR beta chain is drawn from a study of blood T cell repertoires in COVID-19 (dated by TCRdb to the early 2020s). About the study as a whole: The collaborator samples originated in the United States, Italy and Spain and spanned the acute and convalescent phases of COVID-19. The material from the prospective study consisted of cDNA or gDNA derived from T cells, B-cell-depleted T cells, or PBMCs. The dataset comprised deeply sampled blood TCRbeta repertoires from subjects exposed to, actively infected with, or recovered from COVID-19. The repertoires were released in a freely available public database intended as a resource for research on the immune response to SARS-CoV-2. Samples came from the ongoing ImmuneRACE study (first 160 participants) plus 1,254 subjects from 6 global collaborators. The sample metadata nearly always contained a de-identified subject ID, COVID-19 status, age in years and sex. Where available, HLA class I and class II types were taken from metadata supplied by the sample provider and were not determined by assay-based typing. Results the study describes overall, beyond this receptor: Clinical and demographic metadata were provided uncurated, with the amount varying by source and participant.

TCRbeta CDR3 regions were amplified from genomic DNA using the immunoSEQ Assay, a bias-controlled multiplex PCR. Processing in the source paper ran as follows. Nucleated cell counts per sample were estimated from amplification of reference gene primers within the assay. Sequence reads were collapsed and filtered to measure the absolute abundance of every unique TCRbeta CDR3 rearrangement. Productive Simpson clonality was computed per sample as the square root of Simpson's diversity index over productive rearrangements. Imported from immuneACCESS, the table was reduced by TCRdb to in-frame sequences with V and J called. These copies leave out some clones; in studies compared against another copy, an unresolved V gene accounts for under half, and the cause of the remainder is not known. Clone size and the V and J calls come from that table; the DNA yielded D and trimming. For this sample the table gives about 280,000 clones, of which 85% were detected only once. Less than 15% of the sample is taken by the ten largest.

The CDR3 spans 14 residues, from the cysteine through the phenylalanine. This entry keeps only the CDR3 DNA: 42 bases, framed from base 1. The germline V gene supplies CDR1 SGDLS and CDR2 YYNGEE. From V the trimming removes 4 bases and from J it removes 5 bases, while the gene matches leave 5 bases of the junction unaccounted for. In its sample, this clone was seen once. This clone's antigen is unknown. The input lacks base qualities; no much larger clone sits a single base away. The collaborating institutions used their own protocols to collect whole blood in K2EDTA tubes. For TCRbeta analysis, collaborator samples were shipped as frozen whole blood, as isolated PBMCs, or as DNA extracted from either sample type.

Recombination connected TRBV9 to TRBJ2-1; the junction holds 8 bases that match TRBD2. The sample comprised peripheral blood. The TCR comes from a human donor in a cohort sampled during active COVID-19. The base sequence is TGTGCCAGCAGCAAAGCGGGAGCACACAATGAGCAGTTCTTC. This encodes CASSKAGAHNEQFF.